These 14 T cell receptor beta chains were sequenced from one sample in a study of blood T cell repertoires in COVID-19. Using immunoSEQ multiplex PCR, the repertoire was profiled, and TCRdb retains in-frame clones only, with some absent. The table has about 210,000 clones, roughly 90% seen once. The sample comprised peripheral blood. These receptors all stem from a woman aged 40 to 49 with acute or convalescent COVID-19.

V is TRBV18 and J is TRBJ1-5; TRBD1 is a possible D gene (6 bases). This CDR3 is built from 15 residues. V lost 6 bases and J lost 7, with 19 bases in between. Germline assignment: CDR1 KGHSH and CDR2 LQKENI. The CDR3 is CASSPDSTGGQPQHF. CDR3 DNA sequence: TGTGCCAGCTCCCCGGACAGTACGGGAGGCCAGCCCCAGCATTTT.

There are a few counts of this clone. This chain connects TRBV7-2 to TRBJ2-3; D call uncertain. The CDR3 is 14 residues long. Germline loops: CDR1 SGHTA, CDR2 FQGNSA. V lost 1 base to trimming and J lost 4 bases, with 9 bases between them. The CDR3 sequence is CASSLVSTSDTQYF. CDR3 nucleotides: TGTGCCAGCAGCTTAGTTAGTACCTCAGATACGCAGTATTTT.

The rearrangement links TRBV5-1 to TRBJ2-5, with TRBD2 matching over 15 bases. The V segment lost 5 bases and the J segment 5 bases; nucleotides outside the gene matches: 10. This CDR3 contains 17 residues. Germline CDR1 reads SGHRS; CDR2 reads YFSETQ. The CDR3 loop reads CASSGGTSGGLMETQYF. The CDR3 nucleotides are TGCGCCAGCAGTGGCGGGACTAGCGGGGGGCTCATGGAGACCCAGTACTTC. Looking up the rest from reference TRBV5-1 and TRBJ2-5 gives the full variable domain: KAGVTQTPRYLIKTRGQQVTLSCSPISGHRSVSWYQQTPGQGLQFLFEYFSETQRNKGNFPGRFSGRQFSNSRSEMNVSTLELGDSALYLCASSGGTSGGLMETQYFGPGTRLLVL.

The CDR3 nucleotides read TGTGCCAGTAGTCCCTCCGGGACTCTCTCCGATGAGCAGTTCTTC. Protein sequence: CASSPSGTLSDEQFF. This chain joins TRBV19 and TRBJ2-1, with D perhaps TRBD2 (6 bases). This CDR3 has 15 residues. The V and J ends lost 5 bases and 8 bases respectively, with 19 bases between them. In germline, CDR1 is LNHDA, CDR2 SQIVND (reference sequence).

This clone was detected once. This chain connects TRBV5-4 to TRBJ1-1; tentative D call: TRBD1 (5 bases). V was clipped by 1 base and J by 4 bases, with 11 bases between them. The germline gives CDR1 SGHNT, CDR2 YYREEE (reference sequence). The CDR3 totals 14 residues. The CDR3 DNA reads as TGTGCCAGCAGCTTGATGCAGGGCTCCACTGAAGCTTTCTTT. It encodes CASSLMQGSTEAFF.

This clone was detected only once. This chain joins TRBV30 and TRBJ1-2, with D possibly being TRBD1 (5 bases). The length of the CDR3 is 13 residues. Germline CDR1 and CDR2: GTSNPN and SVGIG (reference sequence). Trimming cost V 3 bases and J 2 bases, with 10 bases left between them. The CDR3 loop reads CAWRGEGNYGYTF. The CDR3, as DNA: TGTGCCTGGAGGGGGGAGGGGAACTATGGCTACACCTTC.

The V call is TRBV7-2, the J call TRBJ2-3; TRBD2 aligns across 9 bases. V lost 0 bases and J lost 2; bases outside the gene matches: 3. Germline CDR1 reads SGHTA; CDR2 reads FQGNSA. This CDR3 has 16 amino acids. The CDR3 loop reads CASSLALAGTTDTQYF. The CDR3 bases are TGTGCCAGCAGCTTAGCCCTAGCGGGGACCACAGATACGCAGTATTTT.

CDR3 DNA sequence: TGCGCCAGCAGCTTGGGGGACTCGAAAGGGTACTCACCCCTCCACTTT. It codes for CASSLGDSKGYSPLHF. This chain uses TRBV5-1 with TRBJ1-6, with D possibly being TRBD1 (5 bases). Germline V lookup: CDR1 SGHRS, CDR2 YFSETQ. CDR3 length: 16 amino acids. Trimming left V 0 bases short and J 10 bases short, with 17 bases between.

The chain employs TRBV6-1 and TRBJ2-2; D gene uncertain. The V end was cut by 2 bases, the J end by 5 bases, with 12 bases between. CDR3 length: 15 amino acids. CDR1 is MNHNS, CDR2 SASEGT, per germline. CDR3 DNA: TGTGCCAGCAGTGAAATGAGTTGGCGGACCGGGGAGCTGTTTTTT. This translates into CASSEMSWRTGELFF.

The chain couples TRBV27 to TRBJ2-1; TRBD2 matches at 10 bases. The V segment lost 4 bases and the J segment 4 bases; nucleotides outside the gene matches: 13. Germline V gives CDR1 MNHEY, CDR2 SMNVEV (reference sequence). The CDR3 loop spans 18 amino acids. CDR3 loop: CASSSTDALAGAYNEQFF. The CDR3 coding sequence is TGTGCCAGCAGTTCGACTGACGCTCTAGCGGGGGCTTACAATGAGCAGTTCTTC.

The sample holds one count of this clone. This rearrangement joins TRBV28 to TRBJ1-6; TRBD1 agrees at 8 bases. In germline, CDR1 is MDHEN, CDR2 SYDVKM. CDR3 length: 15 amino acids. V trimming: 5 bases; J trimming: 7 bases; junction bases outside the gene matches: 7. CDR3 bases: TGTGCCAGCAGTGCGACGACAGGGGAAAATTCACCCCTCCACTTT. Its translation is CASSATTGENSPLHF.

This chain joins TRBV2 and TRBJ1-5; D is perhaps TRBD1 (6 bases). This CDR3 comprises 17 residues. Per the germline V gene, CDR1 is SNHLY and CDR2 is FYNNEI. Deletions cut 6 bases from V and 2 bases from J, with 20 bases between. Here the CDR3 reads CASSRDTLGVGNQPQHF. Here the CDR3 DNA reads TGTGCCAGCAGCCGGGACACGCTCGGTGTGGGCAATCAGCCCCAGCATTTT.

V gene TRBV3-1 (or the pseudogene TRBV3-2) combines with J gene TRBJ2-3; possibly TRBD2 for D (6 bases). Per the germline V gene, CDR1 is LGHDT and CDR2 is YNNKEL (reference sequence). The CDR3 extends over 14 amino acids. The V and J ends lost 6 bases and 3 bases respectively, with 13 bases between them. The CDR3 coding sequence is TGTGCCAGCAGTCTTCTAGCGATGACAGATACGCAGTATTTT. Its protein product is CASSLLAMTDTQYF.

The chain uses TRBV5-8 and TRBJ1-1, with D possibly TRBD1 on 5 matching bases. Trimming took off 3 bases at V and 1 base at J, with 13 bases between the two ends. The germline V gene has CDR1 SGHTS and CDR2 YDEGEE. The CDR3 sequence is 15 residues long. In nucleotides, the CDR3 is TGTGCCAGCAGCTCGGGGGTACGGCCGAACACTGAAGCTTTCTTT. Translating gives CASSSGVRPNTEAFF.